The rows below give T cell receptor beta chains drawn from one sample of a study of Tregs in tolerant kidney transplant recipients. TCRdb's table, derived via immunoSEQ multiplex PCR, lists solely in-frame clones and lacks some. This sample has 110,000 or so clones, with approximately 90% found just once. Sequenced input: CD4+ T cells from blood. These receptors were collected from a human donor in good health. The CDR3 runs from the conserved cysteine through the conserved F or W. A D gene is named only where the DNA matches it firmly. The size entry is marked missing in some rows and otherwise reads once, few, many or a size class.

cdr3_aa: CASSLVLRNYGYTF
cdr3_nt: TGTGCCAGCAGCTTAGTTCTCAGAAACTATGGCTACACCTTC
j_call: TRBJ1-2
clone_size: .
cdr3_length: 14
d_call: .
v_call: TRBV7-9

cdr3_aa: CAWSGGTGNTEAFF
cdr3_nt: TGTGCCTGGAGTGGGGGGACAGGGAACACTGAAGCTTTCTTT
j_call: TRBJ1-1
clone_size: .
cdr3_length: 14
d_call: TRBD1
v_call: TRBV30

cdr3_aa: CASGLVIGRGGSGANVLTF
cdr3_nt: TGTGCTAGTGGTTTGGTAATTGGGAGAGGTGGCTCTGGGGCCAACGTCCTGACTTTC
j_call: TRBJ2-6
clone_size: .
cdr3_length: 19
d_call: .
v_call: TRBV12-5

cdr3_aa: CASSDFLDRSRYNEQFF
cdr3_nt: TGTGCCAGCAGTGACTTCCTTGACAGGTCCCGGTACAATGAGCAGTTCTTC
j_call: TRBJ2-1
clone_size: .
cdr3_length: 17
d_call: .
v_call: TRBV25-1

cdr3_aa: CASSRPGTGARNYGYTF
cdr3_nt: TGTGCCAGCAGCCGCCCCGGGACAGGGGCCAGGAACTATGGCTACACCTTC
j_call: TRBJ1-2
clone_size: .
cdr3_length: 17
d_call: TRBD1
v_call: TRBV11-2

cdr3_aa: CSVHQGMNTEAFF
cdr3_nt: TGCAGCGTTCATCAGGGAATGAACACTGAAGCTTTCTTT
j_call: TRBJ1-1
clone_size: .
cdr3_length: 13
d_call: .
v_call: TRBV29-1

cdr3_aa: CASSLDRDGLYEQYF
cdr3_nt: TGCGCCAGCAGCCTCGACCGGGACGGACTCTACGAGCAGTACTTC
j_call: TRBJ2-7
clone_size: .
cdr3_length: 15
d_call: .
v_call: TRBV4-1

cdr3_aa: CASSPRQGAIGYTF
cdr3_nt: TGTGCCAGCAGCCCCCGACAGGGGGCGATTGGCTACACCTTC
j_call: TRBJ1-2
clone_size: .
cdr3_length: 14
d_call: TRBD1
v_call: TRBV9

cdr3_aa: CASSSWGGYTF
cdr3_nt: TGTGCCAGCAGTTCATGGGGAGGTTACACCTTC
j_call: TRBJ1-2
clone_size: .
cdr3_length: 11
d_call: .
v_call: TRBV6-5

cdr3_aa: CASSELKGPQAQYF
cdr3_nt: TGTGCCAGCAGTGAATTAAAGGGACCCCAAGCCCAGTACTTC
j_call: TRBJ2-5
clone_size: .
cdr3_length: 14
d_call: .
v_call: TRBV2

cdr3_aa: CASSLPGMNTEAFF
cdr3_nt: TGCGCCAGCAGCCTCCCGGGGATGAACACTGAAGCTTTCTTT
j_call: TRBJ1-1
clone_size: .
cdr3_length: 14
d_call: .
v_call: TRBV5-1

cdr3_aa: CASSMFGRGGLTQFF
cdr3_nt: TGTGCCAGTAGTATGTTTGGACGGGGGGGCCTGACGCAGTTCTTC
j_call: TRBJ2-1
clone_size: once
cdr3_length: 15
d_call: TRBD2
v_call: TRBV19

cdr3_aa: CASSDREAYEQYF
cdr3_nt: TGTGCCAGCAGTGACCGTGAGGCCTACGAGCAGTACTTC
j_call: TRBJ2-7
clone_size: .
cdr3_length: 13
d_call: .
v_call: TRBV6-4

cdr3_aa: CASKERGVTDTQYF
cdr3_nt: TGTGCCAGCAAGGAGCGGGGGGTCACAGATACGCAGTATTTT
j_call: TRBJ2-3
clone_size: .
cdr3_length: 14
d_call: TRBD2
v_call: TRBV2

cdr3_aa: CASSHRGTGQVDTEAFF
cdr3_nt: TGCGCCAGCAGTCACCGAGGGACAGGTCAGGTTGACACTGAAGCTTTCTTT
j_call: TRBJ1-1
clone_size: .
cdr3_length: 17
d_call: TRBD1
v_call: TRBV23-1

cdr3_aa: CASSPTSPLSTDTQYF
cdr3_nt: TGTGCCAGCTCTCCTACTAGCCCTCTAAGCACAGATACGCAGTATTTT
j_call: TRBJ2-3
clone_size: once
cdr3_length: 16
d_call: .
v_call: TRBV18

cdr3_aa: CAIGVARYEQYF
cdr3_nt: TGTGCCATCGGGGTAGCAAGGTACGAGCAGTACTTC
j_call: TRBJ2-7
clone_size: .
cdr3_length: 12
d_call: .
v_call: TRBV10-3

cdr3_aa: CATSKGWAGSGNTIYF
cdr3_nt: TGTGCCACCAGCAAGGGTTGGGCAGGGTCTGGAAACACCATATATTTT
j_call: TRBJ1-3
clone_size: .
cdr3_length: 16
d_call: .
v_call: TRBV15

cdr3_aa: CAWSGTGGRGLFF
cdr3_nt: TGTGCCTGGAGTGGGACAGGGGGCAGGGGGCTGTTTTTT
j_call: TRBJ1-4
clone_size: few
cdr3_length: 13
d_call: TRBD1
v_call: TRBV30

cdr3_aa: CASSTLGRNTGELFF
cdr3_nt: TGTGCCAGCAGTACGTTGGGACGGAACACCGGGGAGCTGTTTTTT
j_call: TRBJ2-2
clone_size: .
cdr3_length: 15
d_call: .
v_call: TRBV27

cdr3_aa: CASSYSQGGEEFF
cdr3_nt: TGTGCCAGCAGTTATTCACAGGGCGGGGAGGAGTTCTTC
j_call: TRBJ2-1
clone_size: .
cdr3_length: 13
d_call: .
v_call: TRBV6-6

cdr3_aa: CASSLDAGVNQPQHF
cdr3_nt: TGCGCCAGCAGCTTGGACGCAGGGGTGAATCAGCCCCAGCATTTT
j_call: TRBJ1-5
clone_size: .
cdr3_length: 15
d_call: .
v_call: TRBV5-1

cdr3_aa: CASRSRLAGNSYEQYF
cdr3_nt: TGTGCCAGCAGATCAAGACTAGCGGGGAACTCCTACGAGCAGTACTTC
j_call: TRBJ2-7
clone_size: .
cdr3_length: 16
d_call: TRBD2
v_call: TRBV5-6

cdr3_aa: CASSFGTGRGKETQYF
cdr3_nt: TGTGCCAGCAGCTTCGGGACCGGTCGGGGGAAAGAGACCCAGTACTTC
j_call: TRBJ2-5
clone_size: .
cdr3_length: 16
d_call: .
v_call: TRBV7-9

cdr3_aa: CASSSESYGYTF
cdr3_nt: TGTGCCAGCAGCTCAGAGAGCTATGGCTACACCTTC
j_call: TRBJ1-2
clone_size: .
cdr3_length: 12
d_call: .
v_call: TRBV11-2